The 15 T cell receptor beta chains in this list originate from one sample, sequenced in a study of somatic mutations in cytotoxic T cells in rheumatoid arthritis. This table comes from immunoSEQ multiplex PCR, and its TCRdb copy is limited to in-frame clones, with some not included. The sample shows under 15,000 clones, 74% of them seen only once. The sample taken for sequencing was CD8+ T cells sorted from blood. The source is a middle-aged woman in good health.

V and J are TRBV28 and TRBJ2-1, with 12 nucleotides matching TRBD1. The J segment lost 4 bases and the V segment lost 3 bases, leaving 1 base of the junction unmatched. Germline CDR1 MDHEN, CDR2 SYDVKM. The CDR3 runs 15 residues. In DNA, the CDR3 is TGTGCCAGCAGTTTGGGACAGGGGGCTTACAATGAGCAGTTCTTC. This encodes CASSLGQGAYNEQFF.

This chain links TRBV11-3 with TRBJ2-2, with TRBD2 identical over 13 bases. This CDR3 has 20 amino acids. J gave up 5 bases and V 4 bases, and 16 bases lay outside the gene matches. Germline loops: CDR1 SGHNT, CDR2 YENEEA. The CDR3 region is CASSSYAGTSGMARTGELFF. The CDR3 coding sequence is TGTGCCAGCAGCTCATACGCCGGGACTAGCGGGATGGCACGGACCGGGGAGCTGTTTTTT.

The rearrangement uses TRBV29-1 and TRBJ1-2; a possible D gene is TRBD1 (5 bases). This CDR3 has 13 amino acids. CDR1 and CDR2 (germline): SQVTM, ANQGSEA. V was pared by 4 bases and J by 0 bases, with 9 bases between. In nucleotides, the CDR3 is TGCAGCGTTGTGGGGCTGACTAACTATGGCTACACCTTC. This translates into CSVVGLTNYGYTF.

This clone was detected once. This rearrangement joins TRBV7-9 to TRBJ2-1, with D perhaps matching TRBD1 or TRBD2 (5 bases each). The length of the CDR3 is 14 residues. From germline, CDR1 is SEHNR and CDR2 FQNEAQ (reference sequence). The germline V and J ends were trimmed by 3 bases and 5 bases, with 11 bases remaining between them. The CDR3 loop is CASSLSGDHNEQFF. Here the CDR3 DNA reads TGTGCCAGCAGCTTGTCCGGGGACCACAATGAGCAGTTCTTC.

The table lists this clone with a few counts. This sequence joins TRBV19 and TRBJ1-5; D uncertain. The V gene's germline CDR1 is LNHDA and CDR2 SQIVND (reference sequence). The V gene lost 0 bases and the J gene lost 2 bases, with 11 bases spanning the gap. This CDR3 region has 16 residues. As DNA, the CDR3 is TGTGCCAGTAGTATAGAGGCCTGGATGGGCAATCAGCCCCAGCATTTT. This translates into CASSIEAWMGNQPQHF.

The CDR3 loop is CASSVQGAYNEQFF. The DNA for the CDR3 is TGTGCCAGCAGCGTACAGGGGGCCTACAATGAGCAGTTCTTC. The chain recombines TRBV9 with TRBJ2-1; 7 bases align to TRBD1. CDR3 size: 14 residues. The germline V gene has CDR1 SGDLS and CDR2 YYNGEE. Trimming at V came to 1 base and at J to 2 bases, leaving 0 bases not matched to a gene.

V and J are TRBV5-4 and TRBJ1-2; D perhaps matches TRBD1 (5 bases). CDR1 and CDR2 (germline): SGHNT, YYREEE (reference sequence). Trimming pared 5 bases from V and 8 bases from J, leaving 13 bases between. This CDR3 comprises 12 residues. The CDR3 region is CASSGGVKGYTF. The CDR3 coding sequence is TGTGCCAGCAGTGGGGGAGTAAAGGGCTACACCTTC.

The chain carries TRBV27 and TRBJ1-1; D uncertain. Trimming took off 6 bases at V and 8 bases at J, with 16 bases between the two ends. Germline-derived CDR1 and CDR2 are MNHEY and SMNVEV (reference sequence). This CDR3 has 13 residues. The CDR3 coding sequence is TGTGCCAGCAGCCTCTCATTGGGCTGGGAAGCTTTCTTT. Protein product: CASSLSLGWEAFF.

The J gene is TRBJ1-1, the V gene TRBV4-1, with D unclear. The CDR3 sequence is 12 residues long. Trimming took 1 base from V and 5 from J, leaving 5 bases between them. Germline V gene lookup returns CDR1 MGHRA and CDR2 YSYEKL. CDR3 sequence reads: CASSQATTEAFF. The CDR3 DNA is TGCGCCAGCAGCCAAGCTACAACTGAAGCTTTCTTT.

In DNA form, the CDR3 reads TGTGCCAGCTCACAGCGGGAGGCAGCCTACAATGAGCAGTTCTTC. It encodes CASSQREAAYNEQFF. This rearrangement joins TRBV18 to TRBJ2-1; 9 bases are shared with TRBD2. Germline V gives CDR1 KGHSH, CDR2 LQKENI. The CDR3 contains 15 residues. Trimming at V came to 4 bases and at J to 2 bases, leaving 3 bases not matched to a gene.

The chain recombines TRBV13 with TRBJ1-1; D unresolved. The CDR3 length is 12 residues. V gave up 5 bases and J gave up 3 bases, with 7 bases separating them. The germline V gene has CDR1 PRHDT and CDR2 FYEKMQ (reference sequence). CDR3 sequence reads: CASSLIDTEAFF. CDR3 DNA: TGTGCCAGCAGCCTAATCGACACTGAAGCTTTCTTT.

This clone showed up just once. The V call is TRBV18, the J call TRBJ2-3; D unclear. From germline, CDR1 is KGHSH and CDR2 LQKENI. The CDR3 loop spans 14 amino acids. The V and J ends lost 3 bases and 3 bases respectively, with 10 bases between them. This chain's CDR3 is CASSPPQLTDTQYF. The CDR3, as DNA: TGTGCCAGCTCACCCCCCCAGTTGACAGATACGCAGTATTTT.

V gene TRBV6-5 combines with J gene TRBJ1-1; D is uncertain. The germline V and J ends were trimmed by 0 bases and 7 bases, with 9 bases remaining between them. The V gene's germline CDR1 is MNHEY and CDR2 SVGAGI. This CDR3 contains 13 residues. Here the CDR3 reads CASSYSGGNEAFF. The CDR3 coding sequence is TGTGCCAGCAGTTACTCCGGTGGGAATGAAGCTTTCTTT.

J is TRBJ2-3 and V is TRBV6-1; D is perhaps TRBD1 (5 bases). V was clipped by 3 bases and J by 4 bases, with 11 bases between them. The CDR3 has 14 residues. Germline assignment: CDR1 MNHNS and CDR2 SASEGT. The CDR3 loop is CASSDIGEADTQYF. For the CDR3, the DNA is TGTGCCAGCAGTGATATAGGGGAAGCAGATACGCAGTATTTT.

The gene calls are TRBV29-1 and TRBJ2-3, with 8 bases identical to TRBD1. There are 19 residues in the CDR3. Germline loops: CDR1 SQVTM, CDR2 ANQGSEA. Trimming took 1 base from V and 2 from J; bases not matched to a gene: 17. In nucleotides, the CDR3 is TGCAGCGTTGAAGTTCCCTGGACAGGGCCAGGATTTCTCACAGATACGCAGTATTTT. Its translation: CSVEVPWTGPGFLTDTQYF.